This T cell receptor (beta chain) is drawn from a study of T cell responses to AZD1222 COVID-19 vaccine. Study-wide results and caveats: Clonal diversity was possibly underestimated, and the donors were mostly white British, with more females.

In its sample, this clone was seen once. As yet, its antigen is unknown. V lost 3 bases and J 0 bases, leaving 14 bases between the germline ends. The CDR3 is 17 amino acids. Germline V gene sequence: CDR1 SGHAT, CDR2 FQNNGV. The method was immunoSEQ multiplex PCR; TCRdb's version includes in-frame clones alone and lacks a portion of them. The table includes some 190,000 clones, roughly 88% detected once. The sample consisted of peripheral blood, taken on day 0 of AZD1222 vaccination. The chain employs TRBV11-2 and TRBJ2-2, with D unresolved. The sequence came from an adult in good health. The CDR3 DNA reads TGTGCCAGCAGCTTGGTTTACCCAACACCGAACACCGGGGAGCTGTTTTTT. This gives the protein CASSLVYPTPNTGELFF.